The TCR beta chain under discussion was sequenced for a study of CD8 T cells in ankylosing spondylitis. Study-wide results and caveats: Apparently characteristic of ankylosing spondylitis blood was a TCR beta motif (roughly 8 highly homologous variants).

V was pared by 3 bases and J by 6 bases, with 11 bases between. The CDR3 sequence is 14 residues long. Quantitative barcoded 5'-RACE was used to prepare TCR beta libraries. TCRdb called the 5' RACE reads again in MiXCR, with one record for every CDR3 protein. The table shows roughly 280,000 distinct CDR3 sequences, with about 19% occurring only once. In the case of this clonotype: No antigen is known for it.

The V gene is TRBV12-3 or TRBV12-4, the J gene TRBJ2-2; possible D gene TRBD1, 6 bases. The sequenced sample consisted of blood, either unsorted or a sorted T cell fraction (not recorded which). The TCR comes from a male donor with ankylosing spondylitis or in good health (not recorded which). CDR3 DNA sequence: TGTGCCAGCAGTTTGAACAGGGCCGCCGGGGAGCTGTTTTTT. As protein: CASSLNRAAGELFF.